This TCR beta chain was documented in a study of shared clonotypes between healthy human individuals. The data were produced by immunoSEQ multiplex PCR, yet TCRdb's version contains in-frame clones alone and is incomplete. The sample comprises around 1,100,000 clones, around 77% of which are singletons, and about 0.94% rests with the top ten. Looked up from germline, CDR1 is LNHDA and CDR2 is SQIVND (reference sequence). The V end lost 7 bases, the J end lost 2 bases, and 11 bases lay between the germline ends. The CDR3 is 13 amino acids. The sample comprised memory CD4+ T cells from PBMCs. As for subset: CD45RA-negative fraction. The source is a man younger than 35 in good health. Some clones in this sample may be carry-over from other donors' samples. This chain connects TRBV19 to TRBJ1-2; possible D gene TRBD1, 6 bases. DNA of the CDR3: TGTGCCAGTACCCCCGACAGGAACTATGGCTACACCTTC. It codes for CASTPDRNYGYTF.